These 25 T cell receptor beta chains originate from one sample sequenced in a study of radiation and T cells in renal cell carcinoma. Profiling relied on immunoSEQ multiplex PCR, and the TCRdb table lists in-frame clones only, not all of them. This table holds roughly 100,000 clones, around 83% found once. Time point reported: blood 4 weeks post-SBRT, at nephrectomy. Treatment denoted: 15 Gy SBRT to primary tumor, nephrectomy 4 weeks later. The source material was blood, sampled from a patient whose treatment included radiotherapy and nephrectomy. These receptors were obtained from a man aged 60 to 69 with renal cell carcinoma.

This clone was observed a handful of times. The V gene is TRBV29-1, the J gene TRBJ2-7; TRBD2 is a possible D gene (6 bases). CDR3 size: 13 residues. Trimming took 4 bases from V and 2 from J, leaving 12 bases between them. Per germline, CDR1 SQVTM and CDR2 ANQGSEA. The CDR3 loop reads CSVGGGGTYEQYF. In DNA, the CDR3 is TGCAGCGTTGGAGGAGGAGGGACCTACGAGCAGTACTTC.

The chain couples TRBV28 to TRBJ1-1; D is ambiguous. The V gene's germline CDR1 is MDHEN and CDR2 SYDVKM. The V end was cut by 1 base, the J end by 7 bases, with 16 bases between. The CDR3 is made up of 15 amino acids. The CDR3 region is CASSLYTARINEAFF. The CDR3 DNA reads TGTGCCAGCAGTTTATATACCGCCCGAATTAATGAAGCTTTCTTT.

V and J are TRBV27 and TRBJ1-2, with D uncertain. Germline V gives CDR1 MNHEY, CDR2 SMNVEV (reference sequence). The CDR3 is made up of 10 amino acids. Trimming left V 7 bases short and J 7 bases short, with 7 bases between. The CDR3 DNA follows: TGTGCCAGCACTAAATGTGGCTACACCTTC. It codes for CASTKCGYTF.

V usage is TRBV5-1 and J usage is TRBJ1-6, with 9 bases that match TRBD1. The CDR3 sequence is 15 residues long. Germline loops: CDR1 SGHRS, CDR2 YFSETQ. Trimming took 4 bases from V and 9 from J; bases not matched to a gene: 8. The CDR3 spells CASSVGQGGISPLHF. For the CDR3, the DNA is TGCGCCAGCAGCGTGGGACAGGGAGGGATTTCACCCCTCCACTTT.

The chain links TRBV28 to TRBJ1-5, with D tentatively TRBD1 (5 bases). CDR3 length equals 15 residues. The V end lost 3 bases, the J end lost 6 bases, and 15 bases lay between the germline ends. CDR1 MDHEN and CDR2 SYDVKM come from the germline V gene. The CDR3, as DNA: TGTGCCAGCAGTTTGTGGGGGGAAGGGGCTCAGCCCCAGCATTTT. Its protein is CASSLWGEGAQPQHF. Complete variable domain (other parts from reference TRBV28 and TRBJ1-5): DVKVTQSSRYLVKRTGEKVFLECVQDMDHENMFWYRQDPGLGLRLIYFSYDVKMKEKGDIPEGYSVSREKKERFSLILESASTNQTSMYLCASSLWGEGAQPQHFGDGTRLSIL.

The V gene is TRBV5-6, the J gene TRBJ2-1; D may correspond to TRBD1 or TRBD2 (5 bases each). The V gene's germline CDR1 is SGHDT and CDR2 YYEEEE. The CDR3 totals 14 residues. Between the trimmed V and J ends, which lost 1 base and 7 bases, there was a span of 12 bases. CDR3 sequence: CASSLPGWGNEQFF. The CDR3 DNA sequence: TGTGCCAGCAGCTTGCCGGGGTGGGGGAATGAGCAGTTCTTC. Looking up the rest from reference TRBV5-6 and TRBJ2-1 gives the full variable domain: DAGVTQSPTHLIKTRGQQVTLRCSPKSGHDTVSWYQQALGQGPQFIFQYYEEEERQRGNFPDRFSGHQFPNYSSELNVNALLLGDSALYLCASSLPGWGNEQFFGPGTRLTVL.

This clone has a handful of counts. The chain combines TRBV4-2 with TRBJ2-4; 11 nucleotides agree with TRBD2. The CDR3 sequence is 18 residues long. Trimming removed 3 bases from V and 2 bases from J; junction bases left unmatched: 9. Germline V gene sequence: CDR1 LGHNA, CDR2 YNFKEQ. CDR3 in amino acids: CASSQVISSGRTKNIQYF. The CDR3 nucleotides read TGTGCCAGCAGCCAGGTTATCTCTAGCGGGAGGACCAAAAACATTCAGTACTTC.

The chain carries TRBV5-1 and TRBJ2-1, with 10 positions matching TRBD2. The V gene end was trimmed by 0 bases and the J gene end by 5 bases; junction bases not matched to a gene: 2. The V gene's germline CDR1 is SGHRS and CDR2 YFSETQ. CDR3 length: 15 amino acids. The CDR3 nucleotides are TGCGCCAGCAGCTTGGCGGGACTAGCGAACAATGAGCAGTTCTTC. It specifies CASSLAGLANNEQFF.

The chain couples TRBV4-1 to TRBJ2-4; a weak D match, TRBD1 (6 bases). V was pared by 4 bases and J by 5 bases, with 24 bases between. This CDR3 has 18 residues. Germline loops: CDR1 MGHRA, CDR2 YSYEKL. CDR3 nucleotides: TGCGCCAGCAGCCGACTCCTTTTGGCAGGGGCAAGCGAAAACATTCAGTACTTC. Its protein is CASSRLLLAGASENIQYF.

The chain recombines TRBV27 with TRBJ2-1, with 8 nucleotides matching TRBD2. In germline, CDR1 is MNHEY, CDR2 SMNVEV (reference sequence). V shed 5 bases, J shed 2 bases, and the junction held 2 bases outside the gene matches. The CDR3 length is 14 residues. The CDR3 region has the DNA TGTGCCAGCAGTAGCGGGAGTACCTACAATGAGCAGTTCTTC. Protein sequence: CASSSGSTYNEQFF.

This chain connects TRBV5-6 to TRBJ2-2; D gene unclear. Germline assignment: CDR1 SGHDT and CDR2 YYEEEE. V was pared by 2 bases and J by 4 bases, with 9 bases between. The CDR3 has 14 amino acids. The CDR3: CASSFPLPTGELFF. In DNA, the CDR3 is TGTGCCAGCAGCTTCCCACTTCCCACCGGGGAGCTGTTTTTT.

This chain links TRBV28 with TRBJ2-7; 15 positions agree with TRBD2. This CDR3 has 15 amino acids. Germline V gene lookup returns CDR1 MDHEN and CDR2 SYDVKM. Losses at the gene ends were 5 bases for V and 12 bases for J; bases not matched to a gene: 11. The CDR3 reads CASSLGTSGRRVPYF. The CDR3 DNA sequence: TGTGCCAGCAGTCTCGGGACTAGCGGGAGGAGGGTTCCGTACTTC.

This clone was counted once. V gene TRBV6-1 combines with J gene TRBJ1-5; 9 nucleotides agree with TRBD1. The germline V gene has CDR1 MNHNS and CDR2 SASEGT. The CDR3 is 20 amino acids. V shed 0 bases and J 0 bases; nucleotides not matched to a gene: 12. CDR3 residues: CASSEALQTGGVYSNQPQHF. The CDR3 bases are TGTGCCAGCAGTGAAGCTCTTCAGACAGGGGGAGTTTATAGCAATCAGCCCCAGCATTTT.

The CDR3 is CASSRTSDGEQFF. CDR3 in DNA: TGTGCCAGCAGTCGCACTAGCGACGGTGAGCAGTTCTTC. The chain has TRBV5-4 and TRBJ2-1, with TRBD2 matching 7 bases. Germline lookup yields CDR1 SGHNT and CDR2 YYREEE (reference sequence). V shed 5 bases and J 9 bases; nucleotides not matched to a gene: 8. The CDR3 totals 13 residues.

V gene TRBV10-3 combines with J gene TRBJ2-7; 11 bases line up with TRBD1. Germline assignment: CDR1 ENHRY and CDR2 SYGVKD. The CDR3 loop spans 14 amino acids. Unmatched junction bases numbered 8, after V lost 7 bases and J lost 6 bases. The CDR3 bases are TGTGCCATCAAATTTACCGGGACAGGGGGCGAGCAGTACTTC. Translating it yields CAIKFTGTGGEQYF.

The V gene is TRBV6-6, the J gene TRBJ2-5, with D tentatively TRBD1 (6 bases). V gave up 2 bases and J gave up 2 bases, with 9 bases separating them. Germline CDR1 is MNHNY and CDR2 is SVGAGI (reference sequence). This CDR3 region has 14 residues. The CDR3 loop reads CASSYRDKQETQYF. CDR3 bases: TGTGCCAGCAGTTACAGGGACAAACAAGAGACCCAGTACTTC.

This chain uses TRBV2 with TRBJ2-3; D possibly corresponds to TRBD2 (6 bases). V shed 7 bases and J shed 3 bases, with 17 bases lying between them. Per germline, CDR1 SNHLY and CDR2 FYNNEI. The CDR3 is 15 residues long. In DNA form, the CDR3 reads TGTGCCAGCACCCGGCTAGCGACTAGGACAGATACGCAGTATTTT. Amino acid sequence: CASTRLATRTDTQYF.

V and J are TRBV7-9 and TRBJ2-3, with 11 bases aligning to TRBD2. After removal of 4 bases from V and 6 bases from J, the junction contained 3 bases not matched to a gene. The CDR3 is 14 residues long. The germline V gene encodes CDR1 SEHNR and CDR2 FQNEAQ (reference sequence). CDR3 protein: CASSSLAGGDTQYF. CDR3 DNA: TGTGCCAGCAGCTCTTTAGCGGGAGGGGATACGCAGTATTTT.

This chain uses TRBV6-6 with TRBJ1-4; D is unclear. V lost 2 bases and J 8 bases, leaving 9 bases between the germline ends. Looked up from germline, CDR1 is MNHNY and CDR2 is SVGAGI (reference sequence). This CDR3 spans 13 amino acids. CDR3 amino acids: CASSYRRVEKLFF. CDR3 bases: TGTGCCAGCAGTTACCGGAGGGTGGAAAAACTGTTTTTT.

CDR3 nucleotides: TGTGCCACCAGCAGAGATCGTCTAGCATCCGGGGAGCTGTTTTTT. Translating it yields CATSRDRLASGELFF. The chain carries TRBV15 and TRBJ2-2, with D possibly TRBD2 on 5 matching bases. This CDR3 contains 15 residues. V lost 0 bases and J 6 bases, leaving 11 bases between the germline ends. CDR1 and CDR2 (germline): LNHNV, YYDKDF (reference sequence).

The gene calls are TRBV6-6 and TRBJ2-7; possible D gene TRBD2, 6 bases. V was clipped by 6 bases and J by 6 bases, with 12 bases between them. The CDR3 is 12 residues long. CDR1 and CDR2 (germline): MNHNY, SVGAGI (reference sequence). CDR3: CASRLEGIEQYF. In nucleotides, the CDR3 is TGTGCCAGCAGGCTGGAGGGGATCGAGCAGTACTTC.

The V and J genes are TRBV14 and TRBJ2-1, with 11 bases that match TRBD2. Germline-derived CDR1 and CDR2 are SGHDN and FVKESK. There are 17 residues in the CDR3. V shed 1 base and J 5 bases; nucleotides not matched to a gene: 7. The CDR3 nucleotides read TGTGCCAGCAGCCAAGGGGAGGCTAGCGGGAGGCACAATGAGCAGTTCTTC. Its protein is CASSQGEASGRHNEQFF.

The V gene is TRBV5-4, the J gene TRBJ1-5; perhaps TRBD1 as D (5 bases). V lost 5 bases, J lost 2 bases, and 17 bases lay in between. This CDR3 is built from 16 residues. CDR1 and CDR2 (germline): SGHNT, YYREEE (reference sequence). CDR3 region: CASSKETVPRNQPQHF. The CDR3 nucleotides read TGTGCCAGCAGTAAAGAGACAGTGCCACGCAATCAGCCCCAGCATTTT.

The CDR3: CASSFFLLAGKNLYEQYF. The CDR3 DNA is TGCGCCAGCAGCTTCTTCCTCCTAGCGGGAAAAAACCTCTACGAGCAGTACTTC. V and J are TRBV5-1 and TRBJ2-7; 9 nucleotides align to TRBD2. Germline CDR1 reads SGHRS; CDR2 reads YFSETQ. This CDR3 has 18 amino acids. J lost 3 bases, V lost 2 bases, and 15 bases had no gene match.

The chain has TRBV2 and TRBJ1-4; weak D call: TRBD1 (5 bases). V was clipped by 3 bases and J by 0 bases, with 8 bases between them. The CDR3 extends over 15 amino acids. Germline CDR1 and CDR2: SNHLY and FYNNEI. The CDR3 coding sequence is TGTGCCAGCAGTGAGCGCAGGGCAACTAATGAAAAACTGTTTTTT. This gives the protein CASSERRATNEKLFF.